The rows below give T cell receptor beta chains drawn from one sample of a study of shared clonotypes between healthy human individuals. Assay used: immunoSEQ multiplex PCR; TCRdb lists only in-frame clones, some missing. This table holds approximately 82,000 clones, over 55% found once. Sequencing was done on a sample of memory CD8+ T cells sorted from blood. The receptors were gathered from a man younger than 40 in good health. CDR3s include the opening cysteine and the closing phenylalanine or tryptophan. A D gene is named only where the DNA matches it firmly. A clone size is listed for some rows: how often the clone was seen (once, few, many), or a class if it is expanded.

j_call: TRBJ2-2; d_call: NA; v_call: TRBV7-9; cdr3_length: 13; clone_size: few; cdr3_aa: CASSSTGAGELFF; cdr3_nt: TGTGCCAGCAGCTCCACCGGGGCCGGGGAGCTGTTTTTT
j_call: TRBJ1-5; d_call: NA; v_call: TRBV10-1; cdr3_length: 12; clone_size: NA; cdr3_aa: CASSAPGEPQHF; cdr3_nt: TGCGCCAGCAGTGCCCCCGGGGAGCCCCAGCATTTT
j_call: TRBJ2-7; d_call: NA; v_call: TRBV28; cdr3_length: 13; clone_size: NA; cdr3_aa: CASTGGSIYEQYF; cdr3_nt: TGTGCCAGCACTGGCGGTTCAATTTACGAGCAGTACTTC
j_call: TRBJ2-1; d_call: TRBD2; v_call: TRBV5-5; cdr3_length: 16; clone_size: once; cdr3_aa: CASSLLTSGLYNEQFF; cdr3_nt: TGTGCCAGCAGCTTGCTTACTAGCGGCTTATACAATGAGCAGTTCTTC
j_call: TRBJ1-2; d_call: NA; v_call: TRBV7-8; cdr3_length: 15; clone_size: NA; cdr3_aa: CASSLVPKGSYGYTF; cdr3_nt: TGTGCCAGCAGCTTAGTTCCAAAAGGGAGCTATGGCTACACCTTC
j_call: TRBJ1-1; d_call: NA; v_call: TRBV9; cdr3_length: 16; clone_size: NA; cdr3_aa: CASSPPGGRWNTEAFF; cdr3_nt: TGTGCCAGCAGCCCCCCCGGGGGGCGGTGGAACACTGAAGCTTTCTTT
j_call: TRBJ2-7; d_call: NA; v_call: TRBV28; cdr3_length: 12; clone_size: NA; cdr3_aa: CASTQGSYEQYF; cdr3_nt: TGTGCCAGCACACAGGGATCCTACGAGCAGTACTTC
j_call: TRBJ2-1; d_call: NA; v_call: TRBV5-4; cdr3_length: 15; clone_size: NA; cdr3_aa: CASSLLQNSYNEQFF; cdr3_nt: TGTGCCAGCAGCTTGTTGCAGAACTCCTACAATGAGCAGTTCTTC
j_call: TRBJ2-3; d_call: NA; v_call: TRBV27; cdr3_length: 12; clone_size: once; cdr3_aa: CASSLGPDTQYF; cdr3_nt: TGTGCCAGCAGTTTAGGCCCAGATACGCAGTATTTT
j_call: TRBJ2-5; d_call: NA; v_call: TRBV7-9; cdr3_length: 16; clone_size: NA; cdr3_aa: CASSFVGLGAGETQYF; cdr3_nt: TGTGCCAGCAGCTTCGTAGGCCTCGGGGCCGGGGAGACCCAGTACTTC
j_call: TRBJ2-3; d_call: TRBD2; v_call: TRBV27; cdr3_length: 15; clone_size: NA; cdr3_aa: CASSPISGSGDTQYF; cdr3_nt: TGTGCCAGCAGTCCTATTAGCGGGAGCGGGGATACGCAGTATTTT
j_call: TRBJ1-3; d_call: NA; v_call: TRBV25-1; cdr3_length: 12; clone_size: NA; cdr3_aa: CASSGGQNTIYF; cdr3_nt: TGTGCCAGCAGCGGCGGTCAAAACACCATATATTTT
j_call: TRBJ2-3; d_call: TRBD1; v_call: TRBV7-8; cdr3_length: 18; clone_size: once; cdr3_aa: CASSLGTGGEVLIDTQYF; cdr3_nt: TGTGCCAGCAGCTTAGGGACAGGGGGCGAGGTTTTGATAGATACGCAGTATTTT
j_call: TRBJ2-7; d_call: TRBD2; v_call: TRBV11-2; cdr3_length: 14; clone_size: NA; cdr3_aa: CASSLGTSGQTEYF; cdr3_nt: TGTGCCAGCAGCCTCGGGACTAGCGGGCAGACCGAGTACTTC
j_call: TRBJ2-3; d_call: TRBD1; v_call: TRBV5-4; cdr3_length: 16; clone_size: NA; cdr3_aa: CASSSPGQISTDTQYF; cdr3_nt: TGTGCCAGCAGCTCGCCGGGACAGATTAGCACAGATACGCAGTATTTT
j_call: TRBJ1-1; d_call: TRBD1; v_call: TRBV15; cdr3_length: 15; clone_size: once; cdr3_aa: CATSRGGTGNTEAFF; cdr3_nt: TGTGCCACCAGCAGAGGAGGGACAGGGAACACTGAAGCTTTCTTT
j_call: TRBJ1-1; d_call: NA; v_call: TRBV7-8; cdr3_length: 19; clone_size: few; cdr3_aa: CASSLAAWDPVILNTEAFF; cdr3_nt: TGTGCCAGCAGCTTAGCAGCGTGGGACCCCGTTATTTTGAACACTGAAGCTTTCTTT
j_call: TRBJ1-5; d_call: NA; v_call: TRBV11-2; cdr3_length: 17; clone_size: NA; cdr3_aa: CASSLVASRDPNQPQHF; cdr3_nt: TGTGCCAGCAGCTTAGTAGCGAGCCGGGACCCCAATCAGCCCCAGCATTTT
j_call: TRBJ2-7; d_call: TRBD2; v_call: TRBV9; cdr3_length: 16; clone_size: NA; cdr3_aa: CASSGGLAGPSYEQYF; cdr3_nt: TGTGCCAGCAGCGGAGGACTAGCGGGTCCATCCTACGAGCAGTACTTC
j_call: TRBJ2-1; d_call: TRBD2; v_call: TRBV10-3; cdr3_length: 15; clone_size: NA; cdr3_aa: CAISSLTSGSDEQFF; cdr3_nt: TGTGCCATCAGTTCCCTAACTAGCGGGAGCGATGAGCAGTTCTTC
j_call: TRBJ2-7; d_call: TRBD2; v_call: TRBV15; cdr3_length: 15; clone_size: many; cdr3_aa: CATSDLGGSSYEQYF; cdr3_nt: TGTGCCACCAGCGACCTCGGCGGGAGCTCCTACGAGCAGTACTTC
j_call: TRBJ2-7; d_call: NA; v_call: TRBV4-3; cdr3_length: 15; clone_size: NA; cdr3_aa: CASSYTQGRGYEQYF; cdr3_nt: TGCGCCAGCAGCTACACACAGGGTAGGGGATACGAGCAGTACTTC
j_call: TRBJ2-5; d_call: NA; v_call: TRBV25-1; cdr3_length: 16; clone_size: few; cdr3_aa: CASTPPRVRNQETQYF; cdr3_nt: TGTGCCAGCACCCCCCCCAGGGTGAGAAACCAAGAGACCCAGTACTTC
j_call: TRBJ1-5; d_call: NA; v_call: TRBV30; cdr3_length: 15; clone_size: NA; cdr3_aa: CAWSVGTYGDQPQHF; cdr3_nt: TGTGCCTGGAGCGTGGGGACCTACGGGGATCAGCCCCAGCATTTT
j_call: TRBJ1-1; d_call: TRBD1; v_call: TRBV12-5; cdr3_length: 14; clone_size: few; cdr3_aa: CASGLQGANTEAFF; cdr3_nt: TGTGCTAGTGGTTTGCAGGGGGCGAACACTGAAGCTTTCTTT
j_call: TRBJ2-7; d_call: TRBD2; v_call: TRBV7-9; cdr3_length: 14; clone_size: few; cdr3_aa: CASSLGLAEYEQYF; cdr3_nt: TGTGCCAGCAGCTTAGGGCTAGCGGAATACGAGCAGTACTTC
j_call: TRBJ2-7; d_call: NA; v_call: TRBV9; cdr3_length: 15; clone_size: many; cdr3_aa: CASSVNGGGIYEQYF; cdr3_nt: TGTGCCAGCAGCGTTAATGGGGGCGGGATCTACGAGCAGTACTTC
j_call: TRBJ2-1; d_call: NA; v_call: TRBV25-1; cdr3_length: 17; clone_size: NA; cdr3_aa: CASSDGPGLRTYNEQFF; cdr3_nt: TGTGCCAGCAGTGATGGGCCGGGACTCCGGACCTACAATGAGCAGTTCTTC
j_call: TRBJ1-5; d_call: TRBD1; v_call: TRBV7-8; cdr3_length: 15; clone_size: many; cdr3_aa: CASSTRQGGNQPQHF; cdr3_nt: TGTGCCAGCAGCACAAGACAGGGTGGGAATCAGCCCCAGCATTTT
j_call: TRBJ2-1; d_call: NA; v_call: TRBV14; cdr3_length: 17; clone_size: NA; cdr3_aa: CASSQVRSASSYNEQFF; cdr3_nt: TGTGCCAGCAGCCAAGTGAGGAGCGCGAGCTCCTACAATGAGCAGTTCTTC
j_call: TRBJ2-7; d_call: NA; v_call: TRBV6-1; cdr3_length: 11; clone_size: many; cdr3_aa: CASVEFYEQYF; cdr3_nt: TGTGCCAGCGTGGAGTTTTACGAGCAGTACTTC
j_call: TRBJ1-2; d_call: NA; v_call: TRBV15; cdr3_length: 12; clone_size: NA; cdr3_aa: CATSRDMAGYTF; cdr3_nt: TGTGCCACCAGCAGAGATATGGCCGGCTACACCTTC
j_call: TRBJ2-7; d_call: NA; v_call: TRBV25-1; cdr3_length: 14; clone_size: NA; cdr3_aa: CASSASGGIYEQYF; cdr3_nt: TGTGCCAGCAGTGCGTCAGGGGGGATCTACGAGCAGTACTTC
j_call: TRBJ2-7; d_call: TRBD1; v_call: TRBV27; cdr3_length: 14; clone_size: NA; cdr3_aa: CASSNGQGRYEQYF; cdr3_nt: TGTGCCAGCAGCAATGGACAGGGCAGATACGAGCAGTACTTC
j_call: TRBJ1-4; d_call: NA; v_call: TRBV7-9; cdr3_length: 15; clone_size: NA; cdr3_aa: CASSRVGTANEKLFF; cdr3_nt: TGTGCCAGCAGCCGGGTGGGGACCGCTAATGAAAAACTGTTTTTT
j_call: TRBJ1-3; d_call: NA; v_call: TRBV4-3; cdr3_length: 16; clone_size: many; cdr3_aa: CASSPYLQDSGNTIYF; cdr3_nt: TGCGCCAGCAGCCCGTACCTACAGGACTCTGGAAACACCATATATTTT
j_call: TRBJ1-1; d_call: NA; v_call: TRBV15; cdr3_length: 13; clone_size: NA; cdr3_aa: CATSTGTRTEAFF; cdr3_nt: TGTGCCACCAGCACAGGGACGCGCACTGAAGCTTTCTTT
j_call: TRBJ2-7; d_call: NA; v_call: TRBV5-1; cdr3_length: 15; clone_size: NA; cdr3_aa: CASRVGGTFSYEQYF; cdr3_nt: TGCGCCAGCAGGGTCGGAGGGACATTCTCCTACGAGCAGTACTTC
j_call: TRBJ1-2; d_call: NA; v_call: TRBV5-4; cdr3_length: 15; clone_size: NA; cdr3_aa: CASSLGPAPNYGYTF; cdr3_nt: TGTGCCAGCAGCTTGGGTCCGGCCCCTAACTATGGCTACACCTTC
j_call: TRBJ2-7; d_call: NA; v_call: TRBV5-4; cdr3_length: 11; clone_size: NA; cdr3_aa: CASSLGGEQYF; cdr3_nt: TGTGCCAGCAGCTTGGGCGGCGAGCAGTACTTC
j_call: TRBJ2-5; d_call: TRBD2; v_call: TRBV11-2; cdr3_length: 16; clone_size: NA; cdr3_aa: CASSLTLAEAQETQYF; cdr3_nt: TGTGCCAGCAGCTTAACACTAGCGGAGGCTCAAGAGACCCAGTACTTC
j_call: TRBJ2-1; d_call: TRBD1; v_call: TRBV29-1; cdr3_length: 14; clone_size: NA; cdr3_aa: CSVRTGAQTIGQFF; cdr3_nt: TGCAGCGTTCGGACAGGGGCCCAGACAATTGGGCAGTTCTTC
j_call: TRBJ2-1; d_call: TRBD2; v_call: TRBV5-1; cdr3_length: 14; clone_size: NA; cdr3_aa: CASSLGTTGNEQFF; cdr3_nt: TGCGCCAGCAGCCTCGGGACTACGGGCAATGAGCAGTTCTTC
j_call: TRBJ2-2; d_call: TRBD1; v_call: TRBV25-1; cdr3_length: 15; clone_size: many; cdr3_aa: CASSSGTGRTGELFF; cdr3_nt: TGTGCCAGCAGCTCCGGGACAGGGAGGACCGGGGAGCTGTTTTTT
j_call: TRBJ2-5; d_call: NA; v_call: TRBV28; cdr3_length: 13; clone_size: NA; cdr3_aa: CASGEQGRETQYF; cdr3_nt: TGTGCCAGCGGGGAGCAGGGTCGGGAGACCCAGTACTTC
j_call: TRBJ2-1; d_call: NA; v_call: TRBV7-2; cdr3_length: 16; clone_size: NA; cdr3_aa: CASSQEGGSSYNEQFF; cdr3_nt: TGCGCCAGCAGCCAAGAGGGCGGTAGCTCCTACAATGAGCAGTTCTTC
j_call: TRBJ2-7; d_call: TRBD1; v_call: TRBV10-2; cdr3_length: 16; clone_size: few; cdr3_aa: CASSDPRDRDPYEQYF; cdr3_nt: TGCGCCAGCAGTGACCCCCGGGACAGGGACCCCTACGAGCAGTACTTC
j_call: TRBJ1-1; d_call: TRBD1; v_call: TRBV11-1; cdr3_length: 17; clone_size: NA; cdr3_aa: CASSLGDRGPRNTEAFF; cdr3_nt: TGTGCCAGCAGCTTAGGGGACAGGGGGCCAAGGAACACTGAAGCTTTCTTT
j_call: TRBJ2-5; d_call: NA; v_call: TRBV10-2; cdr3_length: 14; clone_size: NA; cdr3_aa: CASSVAEYQETQYF; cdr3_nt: TGCGCCAGCAGTGTAGCGGAGTACCAAGAGACCCAGTACTTC
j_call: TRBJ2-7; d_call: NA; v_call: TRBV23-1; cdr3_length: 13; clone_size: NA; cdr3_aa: CASSQTETYEQYF; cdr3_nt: TGCGCCAGCAGTCAAACGGAAACCTACGAGCAGTACTTC
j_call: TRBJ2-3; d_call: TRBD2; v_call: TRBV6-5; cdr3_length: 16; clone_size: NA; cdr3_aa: CASSYSREGSTDTQYF; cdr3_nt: TGTGCCAGCAGTTACTCGCGGGAGGGGAGCACAGATACGCAGTATTTT